Shown below are 6 T cell receptor beta chains from a single sample sequenced in a study of cytomegalovirus exposure and HLA in healthy donors. Method: immunoSEQ multiplex PCR; TCRdb's copy keeps in-frame clones and lacks some. The table records more than 90,000 clones, around 88% of them present only once. Sequenced sample: PBMCs. Source of these receptors: a young man in good health and CMV-seronegative.

The J gene is TRBJ2-7, the V gene TRBV9; TRBD1 agrees at 10 bases. This CDR3 has 15 residues. The germline CDR1 and CDR2 sequences are SGDLS and YYNGEE. Germline trimming cut 2 bases from V and 2 bases from J; bases unmatched to any gene: 4. CDR3 DNA sequence: TGTGCCAGCAGCGTCGGACAGGGGGGCACCTACGAGCAGTACTTC. Translation gives CASSVGQGGTYEQYF. The full variable domain, rest sourced from reference TRBV9 and TRBJ2-7, is DSGVTQTPKHLITATGQRVTLRCSPRSGDLSVYWYQQSLDQGLQFLIQYYNGEERAKGNILERFSAQQFPDLHSELNLSSLELGDSALYFCASSVGQGGTYEQYFGPGTRLTVT.

This clone was seen only once. The V call is TRBV27, the J call TRBJ2-7; 8 positions agree with TRBD1. The CDR3 is 17 amino acids. The V gene end was trimmed by 1 base and the J gene end by 5 bases; junction bases not matched to a gene: 13. The germline gives CDR1 MNHEY, CDR2 SMNVEV (reference sequence). The CDR3 loop is CASSLYFGETGVDEQYF. The CDR3 DNA sequence: TGTGCCAGCAGTTTATATTTTGGTGAGACAGGGGTCGACGAGCAGTACTTC.

The chain employs TRBV11-2 and TRBJ2-7; 7 bases align to TRBD1. The V gene end was trimmed by 7 bases and the J gene end by 2 bases; junction bases not matched to a gene: 17. The V gene's germline CDR1 is SGHAT and CDR2 FQNNGV. This CDR3 spans 17 amino acids. In DNA form, the CDR3 reads TGTGCCAGCAACTATTGGGAGCCGGGACAGACTACCTACGAGCAGTACTTC. Translated, it gives CASNYWEPGQTTYEQYF.

This clone was seen just once. The chain recombines TRBV6-5 with TRBJ2-2; tentative D call: TRBD2 (7 bases). Germline V gene data show CDR1 as MNHEY and CDR2 as SVGAGI. V lost 0 bases and J lost 6, with 14 bases in between. CDR3 length: 16 residues. This CDR3 reads CASSYSPGGTSGELFF. CDR3 bases: TGTGCCAGCAGTTACTCTCCGGGGGGCACTTCCGGGGAGCTGTTTTTT.

The rearrangement joins TRBV11-2 to TRBJ2-7; TRBD1 is a possible D gene (6 bases). Trimming cost V 7 bases and J 0 bases, with 13 bases left between them. CDR3 length: 14 amino acids. Germline V gene data show CDR1 as SGHAT and CDR2 as FQNNGV. The CDR3 region has the DNA TGTGCCAGCACCGACAGGCCCTTCTCCTACGAGCAGTACTTC. Translated: CASTDRPFSYEQYF.

This chain connects TRBV7-9 to TRBJ2-7, with D tentatively TRBD1 (6 bases). CDR3 length: 11 amino acids. Trimming left V 5 bases short and J 4 bases short, with 6 bases between. Germline CDR1 reads SEHNR; CDR2 reads FQNEAQ (reference sequence). The CDR3 region has the DNA TGTGCCAGCAGCGGACAGTACGAGCAGTACTTC. Translated, it gives CASSGQYEQYF.